This T cell receptor beta chain stems from a study of blood T cell repertoires in COVID-19. Study details: T cells, B-cell-depleted T cells, or PBMCs provided the cDNA or gDNA that served as material.

Data came from immunoSEQ multiplex PCR; TCRdb stores just in-frame clones and leaves some out. Here the sample spans 260,000 or so clones, approximately 86% being singletons. Germline V gene data show CDR1 as SEHNR and CDR2 as FQNEAQ (reference sequence). The germline V and J ends were trimmed by 5 bases and 0 bases, with 11 bases remaining between them. This CDR3 spans 15 amino acids. The sequencing input was peripheral blood. V and J are TRBV7-9 and TRBJ1-3; tentatively, D is TRBD1 (5 bases). The sequence was collected from a man in his late teens or twenties with active or convalescent COVID-19. CDR3 in amino acids: CASSRTGGSGNTIYF. CDR3 bases: TGTGCCAGCAGCCGGACGGGGGGCTCTGGAAACACCATATATTTT.